Below are 30 T cell receptor beta chains sequenced from a single sample in a study of blood T cells in healthy people across ages. The second PCR ran roughly 6 to 12 cycles with a sample-barcoded 5' primer and J-beta primers. TCRdb passed the 5' RACE reads through MiXCR, listing each CDR3 protein once. This table holds about 1.4 million distinct CDR3 sequences, around 59% found once. Specimen: blood. The origin of the receptors is a man aged 18 to 30 in good health.

The chain has TRBV9 and TRBJ2-7; no firm D call. Germline lookup yields CDR1 SGDLS and CDR2 YYNGEE. The CDR3 extends over 14 amino acids. Trimming stripped 4 bases from V and 0 bases from J, with 11 bases between. CDR3 sequence: CASSPHQSSYEQYF. CDR3 DNA: TGTGCCAGCAGCCCCCATCAGAGCTCCTACGAGCAGTACTTC.

In DNA, the CDR3 is TGCGCCAGCAGCCAAGCCCGGGCCCTAGGCGACAATGAGCAGTTCTTC. This sequence encodes CASSQARALGDNEQFF. The rearrangement joins TRBV4-1 to TRBJ2-1; no clear D gene. Trimming pared 1 base from V and 5 bases from J, leaving 15 bases between. The germline gives CDR1 MGHRA, CDR2 YSYEKL. This CDR3 contains 16 residues.

There are a few counts of this clonotype. This chain uses TRBV20-1 with TRBJ1-2; D remains ambiguous. CDR3 length equals 12 residues. Trimming took 4 bases from V and 4 from J, leaving 10 bases between them. CDR1 is DFQATT, CDR2 SNEGSKA, per germline (reference sequence). The CDR3 spells CSATDGFYGYTF. The CDR3, as DNA: TGCAGTGCTACGGACGGCTTCTATGGCTACACCTTC.

This clonotype was recorded a few times. The chain combines TRBV4-1 with TRBJ2-1; D possibly corresponds to TRBD2 (6 bases). Germline V CDR1 and CDR2: MGHRA, YSYEKL. V was shortened by 2 bases and J by 1 base, with 21 bases between the two germline ends. This CDR3 spans 19 amino acids. The CDR3 region is CASSQSSLPLGGSYNEQFF. Written as DNA, the CDR3 is TGCGCCAGCAGCCAAAGTTCACTCCCCCTCGGGGGATCCTACAATGAGCAGTTCTTC.

This clonotype appeared a few times. The chain uses TRBV7-9 and TRBJ2-3; 7 nucleotides agree with TRBD1. With V trimmed by 4 bases and J by 7 bases, 11 bases remained unmatched. The germline CDR1 and CDR2 sequences are SEHNR and FQNEAQ (reference sequence). This CDR3 comprises 15 residues. The CDR3 nucleotides read TGTGCCAGCAGCTCAAGGACAGGCCCTCAATATACGCAGTATTTT. It is translated as CASSSRTGPQYTQYF.

This chain uses TRBV5-1 with TRBJ1-4; D is undetermined. The CDR3 loop spans 14 amino acids. V lost 0 bases and J 5 bases, leaving 8 bases between the germline ends. CDR1 and CDR2 (germline): SGHRS, YFSETQ. CDR3 sequence (DNA): TGCGCCAGCAGCTTGGGACGTCGGAATGAAAAACTGTTTTTT. The encoded protein is CASSLGRRNEKLFF.

The rearrangement links TRBV6-1 to TRBJ2-7, with TRBD2 as a possible D gene (5 bases). Trimming pared 4 bases from V and 5 bases from J, leaving 15 bases between. In germline, CDR1 is MNHNS, CDR2 SASEGT. The CDR3 is made up of 14 amino acids. In nucleotides, the CDR3 is TGTGCCAGCAGTGCCCGGAAGGGAGAAAACGAGCAGTACTTC. Its protein is CASSARKGENEQYF.

V and J are TRBV10-1 and TRBJ2-3, with D perhaps TRBD2 (6 bases). The V end lost 3 bases, the J end lost 2 bases, and 12 bases lay between the germline ends. The CDR3 is 15 amino acids. CDR1 is WNHNN and CDR2 is SYGVQD in the germline V gene (reference sequence). The CDR3 DNA reads as TGCGCCAGCAGTGACCCGGGACTGAACACAGATACGCAGTATTTT. Residues: CASSDPGLNTDTQYF.

J is TRBJ1-2 and V is TRBV10-3; TRBD1 agrees at 9 bases. J was trimmed by 7 bases and V by 6 bases; bases with no gene match: 9. This CDR3 has 14 amino acids. Per the germline V gene, CDR1 is ENHRY and CDR2 is SYGVKD. For the CDR3, the DNA is TGTGCCATCAGCCGAGGGGGACAGGGAAGTGGCTACACCTTC. Its translation: CAISRGGQGSGYTF.

This chain links TRBV19 with TRBJ2-1; possibly TRBD1 for D (7 bases). The CDR3 length is 17 residues. V lost 3 bases and J 2 bases, leaving 17 bases between the germline ends. The germline V gene encodes CDR1 LNHDA and CDR2 SQIVND (reference sequence). DNA for the CDR3: TGTGCCAGTAGTATCCCGTCCCAGGGGGGTCCCTACAATGAGCAGTTCTTC. Residues: CASSIPSQGGPYNEQFF.

The J gene is TRBJ1-2, the V gene TRBV20-1; TRBD1 matches 7 bases. The V gene end was trimmed by 2 bases and the J gene end by 2 bases; junction bases not matched to a gene: 11. This CDR3 is built from 16 residues. The V gene's germline CDR1 is DFQATT and CDR2 SNEGSKA (reference sequence). The CDR3 loop is CSARQELPDRNYGYTF. The CDR3 DNA reads as TGCAGTGCTAGACAAGAACTCCCGGACAGGAACTATGGCTACACCTTC.

This clonotype has just a few counts. The chain carries TRBV12-3 or TRBV12-4 and TRBJ1-2; perhaps TRBD1 as D (5 bases). This CDR3 has 13 residues. Between the trimmed V and J ends, which lost 3 bases and 3 bases, there was a span of 8 bases. The chain's CDR3 is CASSFLGDYGYTF. In DNA, the CDR3 is TGTGCCAGCAGTTTTCTGGGGGACTATGGCTACACCTTC.

The sample holds a few counts of this clonotype. This chain links TRBV20-1 with TRBJ2-7; D is undetermined. The CDR3 is 13 amino acids. Germline loops: CDR1 DFQATT, CDR2 SNEGSKA (reference sequence). V lost 6 bases, J lost 1 base, and 13 bases lay in between. The CDR3 DNA follows: TGCAGTGCGACCTCCGCCTGGTCCTACGAGCAGTACTTC. Residues: CSATSAWSYEQYF.

The gene calls are TRBV20-1 and TRBJ2-4; 7 bases map to TRBD2. The CDR3 spans 13 residues. Germline lookup yields CDR1 DFQATT and CDR2 SNEGSKA (reference sequence). Germline trimming cut 6 bases from V and 10 bases from J; bases unmatched to any gene: 12. The DNA of the CDR3 is TGCAGTGCCCATTTTCCGGGACTACCTATTCAGTACTTC. Protein product: CSAHFPGLPIQYF.

J is TRBJ2-4 and V is TRBV29-1; weak D call: TRBD1 (5 bases). The end of the DNA is better explained by TRBJ2-7, so the J call may be wrong. The germline CDR1 and CDR2 sequences are SQVTM and ANQGSEA. This CDR3 contains 13 residues. DNA for the CDR3: TGCAGCGTTGCAAACGGACACCGCTGCGAGCAGTACTTC. Residues: CSVANGHRCEQYF.

The rearrangement links TRBV13 to TRBJ1-1; D is uncertain. V dropped 5 bases and J dropped 0 bases, with 16 bases sitting between them. Germline V gene lookup returns CDR1 PRHDT and CDR2 FYEKMQ (reference sequence). The CDR3 has 16 amino acids. CDR3 loop: CASSLSRRVVNTEAFF. As DNA, the CDR3 is TGTGCCAGCAGCCTATCGCGTAGGGTGGTGAACACTGAAGCTTTCTTT.

The rearrangement links TRBV20-1 to TRBJ2-1, with TRBD2 identical over 12 bases. CDR3 size: 14 residues. J was trimmed by 8 bases and V by 2 bases; bases with no gene match: 4. CDR1 is DFQATT and CDR2 is SNEGSKA in the germline V gene (reference sequence). CDR3 nucleotide sequence: TGCAGTGCTAGACGGACTAGCGGGGCCCATGAGCAGTTCTTC. Its translation is CSARRTSGAHEQFF.

The chain employs TRBV7-6 and TRBJ2-7; unclear D gene. The J call could be wrong; TRBJ2-5 is a better fit for the DNA end. Germline CDR1 reads SGHVS; CDR2 reads FNYEAQ. The CDR3 spans 17 residues. CDR3 loop: CASSSIGSGNPRGTQYF. The CDR3 DNA is TGTGCCAGCAGCTCCATTGGGTCGGGCAATCCGCGAGGGACCCAGTACTTC.

Only a few counts were recorded for this clonotype. The rearrangement joins TRBV6-5 to TRBJ2-3; 11 bases are a match to TRBD2. Germline V gives CDR1 MNHEY, CDR2 SVGAGI. The junction had 9 bases not matched to a gene; V was cut back by 6 bases and J by 4 bases. CDR3 length equals 16 residues. The CDR3: CASSLLAGVGADTQYF. DNA of the CDR3: TGTGCCAGCAGCTTACTAGCGGGAGTGGGGGCAGATACGCAGTATTTT.

This chain uses TRBV20-1 with TRBJ2-4; possibly TRBD2 for D (5 bases). The CDR3 runs 11 residues. The germline gives CDR1 DFQATT, CDR2 SNEGSKA (reference sequence). Trimming took off 3 bases at V and 15 bases at J, with 15 bases between the two ends. The CDR3 sequence: CSARASSRLYF. DNA for the CDR3: TGCAGTGCTAGGGCTAGCTCTCGATTGTACTTC.

J is TRBJ2-1 and V is TRBV3-1; possible D gene TRBD2, 6 bases. Trimming cost V 3 bases and J 6 bases, with 6 bases left between them. Germline assignment: CDR1 LGHDT and CDR2 YNNKEL (reference sequence). The CDR3 has 12 amino acids. The CDR3 loop reads CASSHGGNEQFF. As DNA, the CDR3 is TGTGCCAGCAGCCACGGGGGCAATGAGCAGTTCTTC.

The genes are TRBV4-1 and TRBJ1-6, with D tentatively TRBD1 (5 bases). The CDR3 is 15 amino acids. Trimming pared 0 bases from V and 10 bases from J, leaving 13 bases between. Germline CDR1 MGHRA, CDR2 YSYEKL. CDR3 protein: CASSQDGGVESPLHF. The CDR3 DNA sequence: TGCGCCAGCAGCCAAGATGGGGGGGTTGAGTCACCCCTCCACTTT.

This sequence joins TRBV5-1 and TRBJ2-5; D gene ambiguous. This CDR3 is built from 11 residues. V was pared by 3 bases and J by 5 bases, with 5 bases between. CDR1 and CDR2 (germline): SGHRS, YFSETQ. The CDR3 sequence is CASSSHETQYF. In nucleotides, the CDR3 is TGCGCCAGCAGCTCGCACGAGACCCAGTACTTC. The full variable domain, rest sourced from reference TRBV5-1 and TRBJ2-5, is KAGVTQTPRYLIKTRGQQVTLSCSPISGHRSVSWYQQTPGQGLQFLFEYFSETQRNKGNFPGRFSGRQFSNSRSEMNVSTLELGDSALYLCASSSHETQYFGPGTRLLVL.

The chain links TRBV11-2 to TRBJ2-1; 7 bases agree with TRBD1. The CDR3 consists of 15 residues. The germline V gene has CDR1 SGHAT and CDR2 FQNNGV. Losses at the gene ends were 6 bases for V and 6 bases for J; bases not matched to a gene: 11. CDR3 sequence (DNA): TGTGCCAGCAGGCTTCTAAGGGGGCACGGCAATGAGCAGTTCTTC. Translated: CASRLLRGHGNEQFF.

This chain connects TRBV29-1 to TRBJ2-7, with unresolved D. The J call may be wrong; the DNA end is better matched by TRBJ2-5. CDR3 length equals 11 residues. CDR1 SQVTM and CDR2 ANQGSEA come from the germline V gene. CDR3 nucleotides: TGCAGCGTTGTGTGGGGAGAGACCCAGTACTTC. This codes for CSVVWGETQYF.

As DNA, the CDR3 is TGCAGCGTTGAACCCCAGGGCACCGAGACCCAGTTCTTC. Amino acid sequence: CSVEPQGTETQFF. J is TRBJ2-1 and V is TRBV29-1; D perhaps matches TRBD1 (5 bases). The V gene's germline CDR1 is SQVTM and CDR2 ANQGSEA. Between the trimmed V and J ends, which lost 2 bases and 13 bases, there was a span of 18 bases. CDR3 length: 13 residues.

V gene TRBV25-1 combines with J gene TRBJ2-4, with 10 bases identical to TRBD1. The J call may be faulty, since TRBJ2-7 better matches the DNA end. The CDR3 consists of 14 residues. The germline V gene encodes CDR1 MGHDK and CDR2 SYGVNS. CDR3: CASSEWTGGSEQYF. The CDR3 nucleotides are TGTGCCAGCAGTGAATGGACAGGGGGGAGCGAGCAGTACTTC.

This clonotype was seen once. The chain is built from TRBV24-1 and TRBJ1-5; the match to TRBD1 covers 8 bases. The CDR3 spans 14 residues. The germline gives CDR1 KGHDR, CDR2 SFDVKD. V shed 7 bases and J 1 base; nucleotides not matched to a gene: 2. Written as DNA, the CDR3 is TGTGCCACCAGCACAGGGGGAAGCAATCAGCCCCAGCATTTT. Translation gives CATSTGGSNQPQHF.

The chain is built from TRBV20-1 and TRBJ1-1; D is uncertain. Germline assignment: CDR1 DFQATT and CDR2 SNEGSKA (reference sequence). This CDR3 spans 15 amino acids. Trimming took 0 bases from V and 1 from J, leaving 12 bases between them. The CDR3 loop reads CSARDLNGWNTEAFF. In DNA form, the CDR3 reads TGCAGTGCTAGAGATTTAAACGGTTGGAACACTGAAGCTTTCTTT.

The rearrangement joins TRBV4-1 to TRBJ2-7; 7 bases map to TRBD2. The trim removed 1 base at V and 0 bases at J, leaving 6 bases unmatched. This CDR3 contains 16 residues. The germline gives CDR1 MGHRA, CDR2 YSYEKL. The CDR3 here is CASSQVGGVNSYEQYF. In DNA form, the CDR3 reads TGCGCCAGCAGCCAAGTTGGGGGGGTTAACTCCTACGAGCAGTACTTC.